Listed below are T cell receptor beta chains from one sample, sequenced in a study of blood T cells in healthy people across ages. MiXCR, applied by TCRdb to the 5' RACE reads, yields one record per CDR3 protein. The sample has more than 900,000 distinct CDR3 sequences; around 27% are singletons. The same specimen was also included in a second study, on T cells of mothers and their children.

The sequenced sample consisted of blood. The origin of the receptors is a girl aged 2 to 10 in good health. CDR3s include the opening cysteine and the closing phenylalanine or tryptophan. The D gene is left open where the match is weak. The size entry is marked missing in some rows and otherwise reads once, few, many or a size class.

CDR3nt: TGTGCCAGCAGCCCAGGGAACCGCGGGGAGACCCAGTACTTC
CDR3aa: CASSPGNRGETQYF
j_gene: TRBJ2-5
v_gene: TRBV14
abundance: .
d_gene: .

CDR3nt: TGCAGCGGGCTAGCGGGAGGCCTGAGCTCCTACAATGAGCAGTTCTTC
CDR3aa: CSGLAGGLSSYNEQFF
j_gene: TRBJ2-1
v_gene: TRBV20-1
abundance: few
d_gene: TRBD2

CDR3nt: TGTGCCAGCAGCCCGGACGGGACAACGGGAGAGACCCAGTACTTC
CDR3aa: CASSPDGTTGETQYF
j_gene: TRBJ2-5
v_gene: TRBV7-9
abundance: .
d_gene: .

CDR3nt: TGCAGTGCTAGACCGGACAGTAATAGCAATCAGCCCCAGCATTTT
CDR3aa: CSARPDSNSNQPQHF
j_gene: TRBJ1-5
v_gene: TRBV20-1
abundance: few
d_gene: .

CDR3nt: TGTGCCAGCAGCTCCGGGGACCTTTCGCCCCAGTACTTC
CDR3aa: CASSSGDLSPQYF
j_gene: TRBJ2-5
v_gene: TRBV7-9
abundance: few
d_gene: .

CDR3nt: TGTGCCAGCAGTCTCAGACAGGGTCGGGCGGGCACTGAAGCTTTCTTT
CDR3aa: CASSLRQGRAGTEAFF
j_gene: TRBJ1-1
v_gene: TRBV12-3/TRBV12-4
abundance: few
d_gene: TRBD1

CDR3nt: TGCAGCGTTGAAGGGATCGTCCCCCAAGAGACCCAGTACTTC
CDR3aa: CSVEGIVPQETQYF
j_gene: TRBJ2-5
v_gene: TRBV29-1
abundance: .
d_gene: .

CDR3nt: TGCAGCGTTGAGGGGACAGGGGGCTCCTACGAGCAGTACTTC
CDR3aa: CSVEGTGGSYEQYF
j_gene: TRBJ2-7
v_gene: TRBV29-1
abundance: .
d_gene: TRBD1

CDR3nt: TGTGCCAGCAGCAAAGCGACCCGGGACATTCAGCCCCAGCATTTT
CDR3aa: CASSKATRDIQPQHF
j_gene: TRBJ1-5
v_gene: TRBV21-1
abundance: .
d_gene: .

CDR3nt: TGCGCCAGCAGTCTCTCCCAGTACTACGAGCAGTACTTC
CDR3aa: CASSLSQYYEQYF
j_gene: TRBJ2-7
v_gene: TRBV5-1
abundance: few
d_gene: .